These T cell receptor beta chains were read from a single sample in a study of blood T cell repertoires in COVID-19. The data were produced by immunoSEQ multiplex PCR, yet TCRdb's version contains in-frame clones alone and is incomplete. Here the sample spans about 180,000 clones, roughly 82% being singletons. Sequenced input: PBMCs or T cells enriched from blood (not recorded which). The receptors come from a woman in her thirties who had recovered from COVID-19. Each CDR3 is given with its conserved first and last residue. D genes are given only for firm matches. Clone size is given for some rows only: seen once, a few or many times, or a class if the clone is expanded.

many,TRBJ2-7,-,TRBV14,CASSLPGSEQYF,TGTGCCAGCAGCCTTCCGGGGTCCGAGCAGTACTTC
-,TRBJ2-1,TRBD2,TRBV10-3,CAIGTGTSVNEQFF,TGTGCCATCGGAACCGGGACTAGCGTTAATGAGCAGTTCTTC
-,TRBJ1-3,-,TRBV18,CASSTGTNSGNTIYF,TGTGCCAGCTCAACCGGGACTAACTCTGGAAACACCATATATTTT
once,TRBJ2-7,-,TRBV4-2,CASSQGQGGEGYEQYF,TGTGCCAGCAGCCAAGGACAGGGAGGTGAGGGCTACGAGCAGTACTTC
-,TRBJ2-2,TRBD1,TRBV11-3,CASSSYHRGTGHTGELFF,TGTGCCAGCAGCTCTTATCACCGCGGGACAGGACACACCGGGGAGCTGTTTTTT
-,TRBJ2-1,TRBD1,TRBV18,CASSPRGTVYNEQFF,TGTGCCAGCTCACCCCGAGGGACAGTCTACAATGAGCAGTTCTTC
-,TRBJ2-1,-,TRBV5-6,CASSYADNEQFF,TGTGCCAGCAGTTATGCAGACAATGAGCAGTTCTTC
-,TRBJ2-1,TRBD1,TRBV11-2,CASSRQGGNEQFF,TGTGCCAGCAGCCGACAGGGTGGCAATGAGCAGTTCTTC
-,TRBJ2-7,-,TRBV11-2,CASSLERDGEQYF,TGTGCCAGCAGCTTAGAACGGGATGGCGAGCAGTACTTC
-,TRBJ2-7,TRBD2,TRBV19,CASTSPGLLYEQYF,TGTGCCAGTACCTCACCGGGACTACTTTACGAGCAGTACTTC
-,TRBJ1-2,TRBD1,TRBV10-1,CASRRTGPNYYGYTF,TGCGCCAGCAGAAGGACAGGTCCCAACTACTATGGCTACACCTTC
-,TRBJ2-1,TRBD2,TRBV30,CAGLAKISYNEQFF,TGTGCCGGACTAGCGAAGATCTCCTACAATGAGCAGTTCTTC
-,TRBJ2-7,TRBD2,TRBV7-9,CASSPGTSGNYEQYF,TGTGCCAGCAGCCCCGGGACTAGCGGAAACTACGAGCAGTACTTC
-,TRBJ1-2,TRBD1,TRBV7-9,CASSGGDRVAAAYTF,TGTGCCAGCAGCGGGGGGGACAGGGTCGCCGCTGCTTACACCTTC
-,TRBJ2-3,TRBD2,TRBV6-1,CASSEPRSGVRDTQYF,TGTGCCAGCAGTGAACCGCGGAGCGGGGTCAGGGATACGCAGTATTTT
-,TRBJ1-4,-,TRBV27,CASSLSEKGGTTTNEKLFF,TGTGCCAGCAGTTTATCAGAGAAAGGAGGGACGACAACTAATGAAAAACTGTTTTTT
once,TRBJ2-7,TRBD2,TRBV15,CATSRDRGGYYEQYF,TGTGCCACCAGCAGAGATCGGGGAGGGTACTACGAGCAGTACTTC
-,TRBJ2-1,-,TRBV21-1,CASSIGPGTGGDDNEQFF,TGTGCCAGCAGCATTGGTCCTGGGACAGGGGGCGATGACAATGAGCAGTTCTTC
-,TRBJ2-5,TRBD1,TRBV5-1,CASSLNRGEETQYF,TGCGCCAGCAGCTTGAACAGGGGGGAAGAGACCCAGTACTTC
-,TRBJ2-1,TRBD2,TRBV5-4,CASSPSGGRAHEQFF,TGTGCCAGCAGCCCCTCTGGCGGGAGGGCCCATGAGCAGTTCTTC
once,TRBJ1-1,-,TRBV28,CASSATTEAFF,TGTGCCAGCAGTGCGACTACTGAAGCTTTCTTT
once,TRBJ2-1,TRBD2,TRBV6-5,CASTGATSGYNEQFF,TGTGCCAGCACGGGGGCGACTAGCGGATACAATGAGCAGTTCTTC
-,TRBJ1-1,-,TRBV18,CASSPNPGNTEAFF,TGTGCCAGCTCACCAAATCCAGGGAACACTGAAGCTTTCTTT
few,TRBJ2-7,TRBD1,TRBV18,CASSMDRAPYEQYF,TGTGCCAGCTCAATGGACAGGGCTCCCTACGAGCAGTACTTC
-,TRBJ1-3,-,TRBV4-2,CASSQTDSGNTIYF,TGTGCCAGCAGTCAGACAGACTCTGGAAACACCATATATTTT
few,TRBJ1-5,TRBD1,TRBV6-5,CASSQNRGKDQPQHF,TGTGCCAGCAGTCAAAACAGGGGGAAGGATCAGCCCCAGCATTTT
-,TRBJ2-2,TRBD1,TRBV2,CASSRNRGINTGELFF,TGTGCCAGCAGTCGAAACAGGGGAATAAACACCGGGGAGCTGTTTTTT
-,TRBJ1-4,TRBD1,TRBV4-2,CASKQGNNEKLFF,TGTGCCAGTAAACAGGGGAATAATGAAAAACTGTTTTTT
-,TRBJ2-4,-,TRBV7-2,CASRELAKNIQYF,TGTGCCAGCCGTGAACTAGCCAAAAACATTCAGTACTTC
-,TRBJ1-5,-,TRBV10-2,CASSESSQGSYQPQHF,TGCGCCAGCAGTGAGTCGTCCCAGGGTTCCTACCAGCCCCAGCATTTT